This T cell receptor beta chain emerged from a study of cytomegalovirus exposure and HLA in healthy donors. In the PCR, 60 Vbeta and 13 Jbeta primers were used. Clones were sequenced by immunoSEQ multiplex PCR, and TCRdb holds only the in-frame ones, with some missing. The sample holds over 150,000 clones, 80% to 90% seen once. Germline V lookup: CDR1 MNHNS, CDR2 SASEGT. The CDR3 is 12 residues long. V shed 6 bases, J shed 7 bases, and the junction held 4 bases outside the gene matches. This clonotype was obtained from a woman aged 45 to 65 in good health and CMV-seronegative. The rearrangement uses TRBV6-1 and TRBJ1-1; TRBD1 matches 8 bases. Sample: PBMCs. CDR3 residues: CASSVGQGEAFF. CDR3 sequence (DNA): TGTGCCAGCAGCGTCGGACAGGGTGAAGCTTTCTTT.